The rows below give T cell receptor beta chains drawn from one sample of a study of PD-L1 blockade in urothelial cancer. Repertoires were generated with immunoSEQ multiplex PCR, while TCRdb's copy carries only in-frame clones and drops some. The sample holds more than 20,000 clones; about 83% are singletons and the top ten take 2.5% to 3.5%. The source material was PBMCs, sampled around atezolizumab (anti-PD-L1) treatment. These receptors all come from a man between 45 and 60 years old with urothelial cancer. CDR3s include the opening cysteine and the closing phenylalanine or tryptophan. A D gene is named only where the DNA matches it firmly. Rows give clone size only sometimes, using once, few, many, or a class for an expanded clone.

>TRBV27|14|TRBJ2-7|.|.
CASSQTGLGYEQYF
TGTGCCAGCAGTCAAACAGGGCTTGGTTACGAGCAGTACTTC
>TRBV21-1|14|TRBJ2-4|.|once
CASSTGRTKNIQYF
TGTGCCAGCAGCACGGGTAGAACCAAAAACATTCAGTACTTC
>TRBV29-1|12|TRBJ2-7|TRBD2|.
CSVGGGDGEQYF
TGCAGCGTCGGGGGGGGTGATGGGGAGCAGTACTTC
>TRBV11-3|14|TRBJ2-7|.|.
CASSRTSEGYEQYF
TGTGCCAGCAGCCGGACTTCGGAGGGTTACGAGCAGTACTTC
>TRBV11-2|15|TRBJ2-5|TRBD2|once
CASSPRPGGQETQYF
TGTGCCAGCAGCCCCCGACCGGGGGGCCAAGAGACCCAGTACTTC
>TRBV19|17|TRBJ2-1|TRBD2|.
CASSILLAGEMLNEQFF
TGTGCCAGTAGTATTCTCCTAGCGGGAGAGATGTTGAATGAGCAGTTCTTC
>TRBV6-6|14|TRBJ2-7|.|.
CASSYSPDSYEQYF
TGTGCCAGCAGTTACTCTCCAGACTCCTACGAGCAGTACTTC
>TRBV5-1|13|TRBJ2-2|.|.
CASSPGESGELFF
TGCGCCAGCAGCCCCGGGGAATCCGGGGAGCTGTTTTTT
>TRBV7-2|15|TRBJ2-3|.|.
CASSPQSGETDTQYF
TGTGCCAGCAGCCCTCAATCAGGGGAAACAGATACGCAGTATTTT
>TRBV4-2|15|TRBJ1-6|TRBD1|medium-sized
CASSQEGQGNSPLHF
TGTGCCAGCAGCCAAGAGGGACAGGGGAATTCACCCCTCCACTTT
>TRBV7-6|13|TRBJ2-3|.|.
CASSLVSTDTQYF
TGTGCCAGCAGCTTAGTCTCCACAGATACGCAGTATTTT
>TRBV7-8|13|TRBJ1-1|.|.
CASSRLLNTEAFF
TGTGCCAGCTCTAGACTGCTGAACACTGAAGCTTTCTTT
>TRBV5-4|15|TRBJ2-1|TRBD1|.
CASSPPGQGNNEQFF
TGTGCCAGCAGCCCTCCGGGACAGGGAAATAATGAGCAGTTCTTC
>TRBV25-1|13|TRBJ2-5|.|once
CASSGIQGGTQYF
TGTGCCAGCAGTGGGATACAGGGTGGGACCCAGTACTTC
>TRBV29-1|14|TRBJ2-7|TRBD1|.
CSVQFGTGLSQQYF
TGCAGCGTCCAATTCGGGACAGGGCTCAGTCAGCAGTACTTC
>TRBV2|14|TRBJ2-1|TRBD2|.
CASWRGLARNEQFF
TGTGCCAGCTGGAGGGGACTAGCGCGCAATGAGCAGTTCTTC
>TRBV14|15|TRBJ1-2|TRBD1|few
CASSLRTGWNYGYTF
TGTGCCAGCAGCCTAAGGACAGGGTGGAACTATGGCTACACCTTC
>TRBV27|15|TRBJ1-1|TRBD1|.
CASSSARDRNTEAFF
TGTGCCAGCAGTTCGGCCCGGGACAGGAACACTGAAGCTTTCTTT
>TRBV7-3|14|TRBJ1-1|.|once
CASSSTGGAGEAFF
TGTGCCAGCAGCTCTACGGGGGGCGCAGGTGAAGCTTTCTTT
>TRBV2|14|TRBJ2-1|.|.
CASIVRTVYNEQFF
TGTGCCAGCATAGTGAGGACAGTATACAATGAGCAGTTCTTC
>TRBV6-6|14|TRBJ2-3|TRBD2|.
CASSPGLVRGTQYF
TGTGCCAGCAGCCCGGGACTAGTGAGGGGTACGCAGTATTTT
>TRBV19|17|TRBJ1-5|TRBD1|.
CASSSGQGANSNQPQHF
TGTGCCAGTAGTTCGGGACAGGGGGCCAATAGCAATCAGCCCCAGCATTTT
>TRBV5-4|15|TRBJ2-7|.|.
CASSPGMGAGYEQYF
TGTGCCAGCAGCCCCGGTATGGGTGCGGGTTACGAGCAGTACTTC
>TRBV5-6|14|TRBJ2-7|TRBD1|once
CASSLGTGMHEQYF
TGTGCCAGCAGCTTGGGGACAGGCATGCACGAGCAGTACTTC
>TRBV25-1|17|TRBJ2-1|.|.
CASSAPPGQPTDNEQFF
TGTGCCAGCAGTGCCCCTCCGGGACAACCAACAGACAATGAGCAGTTCTTC
>TRBV4-1|16|TRBJ1-1|.|few
CASSQVLSVNRAEAFF
TGCGCCAGCAGCCAAGTTCTATCGGTGAATCGGGCTGAAGCTTTCTTT
>TRBV5-1|15|TRBJ1-5|TRBD1|.
CASSLGTGVNQPQHF
TGCGCCAGCAGCTTGGGCACAGGGGTTAATCAGCCCCAGCATTTT
>TRBV10-3|16|TRBJ2-7|TRBD2|.
CAISDRLAVISYEQYF
TGTGCCATCAGTGATAGACTAGCGGTTATCTCCTACGAGCAGTACTTC
>TRBV9|15|TRBJ2-7|.|.
CASSVGGGAGDEQYF
TGTGCCAGCAGCGTAGGGGGGGGAGCAGGGGACGAGCAGTACTTC
>TRBV29-1|15|TRBJ2-3|TRBD2|.
CSVAGLAGGTDTQYF
TGCAGCGTTGCAGGACTAGCGGGGGGCACAGATACGCAGTATTTT
>TRBV27|12|TRBJ1-2|.|.
CASSPTGYGYTF
TGTGCCAGCAGTCCTACCGGGTATGGCTACACCTTC
>TRBV30|16|TRBJ2-2|.|.
CAWRIQGSGNTGELFF
TGTGCCTGGAGGATTCAGGGAAGTGGGAACACCGGGGAGCTGTTTTTT
>TRBV6-5|14|TRBJ1-5|.|.
CASSSGGSNQPQHF
TGTGCCAGCAGCTCCGGGGGAAGCAATCAGCCCCAGCATTTT
>TRBV5-1|11|TRBJ2-1|.|.
CASWESAEQFF
TGCGCCAGCTGGGAGTCCGCTGAGCAGTTCTTC
>TRBV5-6|14|TRBJ1-2|TRBD1|.
CASSLLGQDYGYTF
TGTGCCAGCAGCTTACTTGGACAGGACTATGGCTACACCTTC
>TRBV18|17|TRBJ2-7|TRBD1|.
CASSPLAQGQGAYEQYF
TGTGCCAGCTCACCACTGGCCCAGGGACAGGGCGCCTACGAGCAGTACTTC
>TRBV6-1|15|TRBJ1-2|TRBD1|.
CASSDEAQGNYGYTF
TGTGCCAGCAGTGACGAGGCACAGGGGAACTATGGCTACACCTTC
>TRBV28|17|TRBJ1-5|.|once
CASSYGPTGRTNQPQHF
TGTGCCAGCAGCTACGGACCAACAGGGAGAACAAATCAGCCCCAGCATTTT
>TRBV19|15|TRBJ1-2|.|once
CASSMDREVLYGYTF
TGTGCCAGTAGTATGGATAGGGAGGTCCTCTATGGCTACACCTTC
>TRBV6-5|14|TRBJ2-7|TRBD1|.
CATQLFTGGYEQYF
TGTGCCACCCAACTCTTTACAGGGGGCTACGAGCAGTACTTC
>TRBV28|11|TRBJ2-1|.|.
CASSPFNEQFF
TGTGCCAGCAGTCCTTTCAATGAGCAGTTCTTC
>TRBV7-2|18|TRBJ2-6|.|.
CASSLGDGSPSGANVLTF
TGTGCCAGCAGCTTAGGGGACGGGAGCCCTTCTGGGGCCAACGTCCTGACTTTC